The T cell receptor (beta chain) described here comes from a study of T cell repertoires in cytomegalovirus infection. TCRdb re-called the reads with MiXCR, one entry per CDR3 protein. In the table there are approximately 260,000 distinct CDR3 sequences, over 15% of which are singletons. This clonotype was counted only a few times. V was clipped by 8 bases and J by 2 bases, with 19 bases between them. CDR3 length equals 15 residues. Germline CDR1 MNHNY, CDR2 SVGAGI (reference sequence). The chain recombines TRBV6-6 with TRBJ2-7; D perhaps matches TRBD1 (5 bases). Sequenced: CD8+ T cells from PBMCs. The TCR originated in a human donor in good health (CMV status not recorded). Some clones in this sample may be carry-over from other donors' samples. Here the CDR3 DNA reads TGTGCCAGCTTAGACAGTCACTACCTCCCCTACGAGCAGTACTTC. Its protein is CASLDSHYLPYEQYF.